Listed here is a single TCR beta chain. This clone has more than one count but fewer than ten. The specificity of this receptor is unknown. Base-call qualities are not available, and no considerably larger clone is one nucleotide away. The data stem from a study of blood T cell repertoires in COVID-19 (TCRdb year 2020). Some background on the complete study: The collaborator samples originated in the United States, Italy and Spain and spanned the acute and convalescent phases of COVID-19. The prospective study material was composed of cDNA or gDNA derived from T cells, B-cell-depleted T cells, or PBMCs. The dataset comprised deeply sampled blood TCRbeta repertoires from subjects exposed to, actively infected with, or recovered from COVID-19. The repertoires were released in a freely available public database meant as a resource for research on the immune response to SARS-CoV-2. The samples were drawn from two sources: the first 160 participants of the ongoing ImmuneRACE study, and 1,254 subjects contributed by 6 global collaborators. Sample metadata almost always included a de-identified subject ID, COVID-19 status, age in years and sex. Where available, HLA class I and class II types were taken from metadata supplied by the sample provider and were not determined by assay-based typing. Results and caveats for the whole study, not just this receptor: The amount of clinical and demographic metadata varied by source and participant and was provided uncurated.

Collaborating institutions collected whole blood in K2EDTA tubes following their own protocols. For TCRbeta analysis, collaborators shipped samples in one of three forms: frozen whole blood, isolated PBMCs, or DNA extracted from either of those sample types. As encoded in the germline V gene, CDR1 is MGHRA while CDR2 is YSYEKL. V is clipped by 0 bases and J by 5 bases, and the sequence between their germline boundaries is 13 bases long. From its cysteine to its phenylalanine, the CDR3 spans 15 amino acids. Kept here is only the CDR3 DNA, which spans 45 bases and is read in frame from base 1. The immunoSEQ Assay, a bias-controlled multiplex PCR, was used to amplify TCRbeta CDR3 regions from genomic DNA. The original pipeline was this. The number of nucleated cells in each sample was estimated from the amplification of reference gene primers within the assay. To quantify the absolute abundance of each unique TCRbeta CDR3 rearrangement, sequence reads were collapsed and filtered. For each sample, productive Simpson clonality was calculated as the square root of Simpson's diversity index over productive rearrangements. What TCRdb holds here is the immuneACCESS table cut down to in-frame rearrangements. Part of the clones is not present; checked against another copy, under half of the missing clones reflect an unresolved V gene, and the others are unexplained. That table gives V, J and clone size, and the DNA gave D and trimming. Counted in this sample were 150,000 or so clones; 75% to 80% of them appeared once. The top ten hold 1.5% to 2% of the sample.

The sequenced material came from peripheral blood. Recombination joined TRBV4-1 with TRBJ2-5; no D gene is confidently identified. This TCR derives from a man older than 75 with acute or convalescent COVID-19. The DNA reads TGCGCCAGCAGCCAAGATAAGCTGCCCGCCGAGACCCAGTACTTC. This gives the protein CASSQDKLPAETQYF.